Below are 25 T cell receptor beta chains sequenced from a single sample in a study of glioma-infiltrating T cells after dendritic cell vaccination (dated by TCRdb to about 2016). Library preparation employed the immunoSEQ multiplex PCR assay. The clones in this table, taken by TCRdb from immuneACCESS, are in-frame only. Not every clone is retained; where verified, under half of the shortfall comes from an unresolved V gene, and the cause of the rest is unknown. The sample table holds about 21,000 clones, of which 79% were seen once. Roughly 40% of the sample belongs to the ten largest clones. The material sequenced was blood, taken before dendritic cell vaccination. The receptors stem from a human donor with glioblastoma.

The gene calls are TRBV6-7 and TRBJ2-7, with D perhaps matching TRBD1 (6 bases). TRBV6-7 falls under the ORF class, with uncertain function. Trimming removed 8 bases at V and 7 bases at J, with 12 bases between. This CDR3 comprises 11 residues. The CDR3 sequence: CASVRGNEQYF. CDR3 bases: TGTGCCAGCGTAAGGGGGAATGAGCAGTACTTC.

This clone turned up a few times. The rearrangement joins TRBV9 to TRBJ2-3; the match to TRBD2 covers 9 bases. The V gene end was trimmed by 1 base and the J gene end by 4 bases; junction bases not matched to a gene: 4. CDR1 is SGDLS and CDR2 is YYNGEE in the germline V gene. CDR3 length: 15 residues. The CDR3 DNA is TGTGCCAGCAGCGTAAACCTAGCGGGATCAGATACGCAGTATTTT. This codes for CASSVNLAGSDTQYF.

Note on this clone: A read error may account for a junction end that differs from germline. The chain joins TRBV25-1 to TRBJ1-2; weak D call: TRBD1 (5 bases). This CDR3 is built from 13 residues. Per germline, CDR1 MGHDK and CDR2 SYGVNS. This chain's CDR3 is CASSEQGSGVAAF. CDR3 in DNA: TGTGCCAGCAGTGAACAGGGATCGGGGGTGGCCGCCTTC.

The table lists this clone with a count of one. The V gene is TRBV4-1, the J gene TRBJ2-7; weak D call: TRBD2 (6 bases). V lost 2 bases, J lost 4 bases, and 9 bases lay in between. The CDR3 has 13 amino acids. Germline V gene lookup returns CDR1 MGHRA and CDR2 YSYEKL. This CDR3 is CASSQLGRYEQYF. The CDR3 coding sequence is TGCGCCAGCAGCCAACTCGGGAGATACGAGCAGTACTTC.

The J gene is TRBJ1-2, the V gene TRBV5-8; TRBD1 might be the D (5 bases). Germline V gene data show CDR1 as SGHTS and CDR2 as YDEGEE. This CDR3 is built from 14 residues. The V end was cut by 4 bases, the J end by 6 bases, with 16 bases between. The CDR3 DNA reads as TGTGCCAGCAGCCCGCGGCAGGGCCGCGATGGCTACACCTTC. Translated, it gives CASSPRQGRDGYTF. Looking up the rest from reference TRBV5-8 and TRBJ1-2 gives the full variable domain: EAGVTQSPTHLIKTRGQQATLRCSPISGHTSVYWYQQALGLGLQFLLWYDEGEERNRGNFPPRFSGRQFPNYSSELNVNALELEDSALYLCASSPRQGRDGYTFGSGTRLTVV.

The chain carries TRBV5-1 and TRBJ2-1; 9 nucleotides match TRBD2. The J segment lost 0 bases and the V segment lost 3 bases, leaving 7 bases of the junction unmatched. Germline assignment: CDR1 SGHRS and CDR2 YFSETQ. The length of the CDR3 is 17 residues. Here the CDR3 DNA reads TGCGCCAGCAGCTATATAGCGGGAGTGAGCTCCTACAATGAGCAGTTCTTC. Amino acid sequence: CASSYIAGVSSYNEQFF.

The chain couples TRBV9 to TRBJ2-1; D gene ambiguous. The V gene's germline CDR1 is SGDLS and CDR2 YYNGEE. The CDR3 sequence is 15 residues long. V was trimmed by 0 bases and J by 8 bases, leaving 15 bases between them. This CDR3 is CASSVAAVAWDEQFF. CDR3 in DNA: TGTGCCAGCAGCGTAGCGGCGGTAGCCTGGGATGAGCAGTTCTTC.

This clone was observed a few times. This chain links TRBV4-3 with TRBJ2-3; D may be TRBD2 (5 bases). The V end lost 0 bases, the J end lost 2 bases, and 9 bases lay between the germline ends. The germline CDR1 and CDR2 sequences are LGHNA and YSLEER. The CDR3 totals 15 residues. The CDR3 sequence is CASSQEWRATDTQYF. CDR3 sequence (DNA): TGCGCCAGCAGCCAAGAGTGGCGGGCCACAGATACGCAGTATTTT.

The rearrangement links TRBV2 to TRBJ2-7; D unclear. V was trimmed by 6 bases and J by 6 bases, leaving 15 bases between them. Germline lookup yields CDR1 SNHLY and CDR2 FYNNEI. The CDR3 is made up of 13 amino acids. The DNA for the CDR3 is TGTGCCAGCAGCCCTCAAGACTCTCTCGAGCAGTACTTC. Protein sequence: CASSPQDSLEQYF.

This clone was recorded once. The J gene is TRBJ2-5, the V gene TRBV6-1, with D tentatively TRBD2 (5 bases). Trimming cost V 7 bases and J 4 bases, with 16 bases left between them. Germline CDR1 and CDR2: MNHNS and SASEGT. The CDR3 contains 14 residues. The CDR3 bases are TGTGCCAGCAAGACCCCTCCCCGGGGAGAGACCCAGTACTTC. It specifies CASKTPPRGETQYF.

The chain is built from TRBV4-2 and TRBJ2-1, with 8 bases identical to TRBD2. Trimming took 2 bases from V and 4 from J; bases not matched to a gene: 4. CDR3 length: 15 residues. Germline V gene data show CDR1 as LGHNA and CDR2 as YNFKEQ. In DNA, the CDR3 is TGTGCCAGCAGCCAAAGCGGGGGCCGGTACAATGAGCAGTTCTTC. The encoded protein is CASSQSGGRYNEQFF.

This clone was seen just once. This CDR3 is CSVEDGALAGDGEQFF. For the CDR3, the DNA is TGCAGCGTTGAAGACGGGGCGCTAGCGGGAGACGGTGAGCAGTTCTTC. The chain recombines TRBV29-1 with TRBJ2-1, with 10 nucleotides matching TRBD2. The V gene end was trimmed by 0 bases and the J gene end by 9 bases; junction bases not matched to a gene: 11. Germline V lookup: CDR1 SQVTM, CDR2 ANQGSEA. CDR3 size: 16 residues.

The CDR3 loop reads CASSPDRPRGRGGYTF. The CDR3 DNA reads as TGTGCCAGCAGCCCCGACCGTCCCAGGGGGCGAGGTGGCTACACCTTC. The genes are TRBV7-2 and TRBJ1-2, with TRBD1 matching 8 bases. The junction had 15 bases not matched to a gene; V was cut back by 5 bases and J by 7 bases. This CDR3 region has 16 residues. Germline lookup yields CDR1 SGHTA and CDR2 FQGNSA. Drawing the rest from reference TRBV7-2 and TRBJ1-2, the complete variable domain is GAGVSQSPSNKVTEKGKDVELRCDPISGHTALYWYRQSLGQGLEFLIYFQGNSAPDKSGLPSDRFSAERTGGSVSTLTIQRTQQEDSAVYLCASSPDRPRGRGGYTFGSGTRLTVV.

This rearrangement joins TRBV18 to TRBJ2-5, with TRBD1 identical over 10 bases. Judging by the DNA end, TRBJ2-7 fits better; the J call may be wrong. The CDR3 spans 14 residues. Per the germline V gene, CDR1 is KGHSH and CDR2 is LQKENI. CDR3 protein: CASSLTDRGYEQYF. CDR3 in DNA: TGTGCCAGCTCACTAACGGACAGGGGGTACGAGCAGTACTTC.

This clone was found once. V and J are TRBV5-1 and TRBJ1-1; TRBD1 matches 7 bases. The trim removed 1 base at V and 3 bases at J, leaving 3 bases unmatched. The CDR3 runs 14 residues. The V gene's germline CDR1 is SGHRS and CDR2 YFSETQ. The CDR3 region is CASSLRGQHTEAFF. The CDR3 DNA reads as TGCGCCAGCAGCTTGCGGGGACAGCACACTGAAGCTTTCTTT.

The table lists this clone with a count of one. The V and J genes are TRBV5-5 and TRBJ1-2, with 7 bases fitting TRBD1. CDR1 SGHKS and CDR2 YYEKEE come from the germline V gene (reference sequence). With V trimmed by 6 bases and J by 8 bases, 7 bases remained unmatched. There are 12 residues in the CDR3. The CDR3: CASIQTGTGYTF. The CDR3 coding sequence is TGTGCCAGCATCCAGACAGGGACCGGCTACACCTTC.

This clone is medium-sized. V and J are TRBV7-9 and TRBJ2-1; 9 bases match TRBD2. The CDR3 runs 16 residues. Germline values: CDR1 SEHNR, CDR2 FQNEAQ (reference sequence). Unmatched junction bases numbered 14, after V lost 5 bases and J lost 9 bases. The CDR3 DNA sequence: TGTGCCAGCAGCCCGGACCCGGCGGGAGGGGGCCGTGAGCAGTTCTTC. Protein sequence: CASSPDPAGGGREQFF.

The gene calls are TRBV7-9 and TRBJ2-1, with 12 bases matching TRBD2. V lost 5 bases, J lost 7 bases, and 6 bases stayed unmatched. Germline CDR1 and CDR2: SEHNR and FQNEAQ (reference sequence). CDR3 length: 15 residues. The DNA of the CDR3 is TGTGCCAGCAGCGTCACTAGCGGGAGGCCAAATGAGCAGTTCTTC. Translating gives CASSVTSGRPNEQFF.

The chain combines TRBV5-1 with TRBJ2-7, with TRBD1 as a possible D gene (5 bases). Germline V CDR1 and CDR2: SGHRS, YFSETQ. V was cut by 2 bases and J by 1 base, with 13 bases left in between. The CDR3 is 15 residues long. The CDR3 region is CASSLRQGGSYEQYF. The DNA of the CDR3 is TGCGCCAGCAGCTTACGGCAGGGTGGGTCCTACGAGCAGTACTTC.

V and J are TRBV11-1 and TRBJ2-2; D possibly corresponds to TRBD1 (6 bases). Trimming removed 10 bases at V and 6 bases at J, with 18 bases between. The CDR3 spans 14 residues. Germline CDR1 is SGHAT and CDR2 is FQDESV (reference sequence). CDR3 protein: CATDQQGSPGELFF. CDR3 nucleotide sequence: TGTGCCACCGACCAGCAGGGGTCCCCCGGGGAGCTGTTTTTT.

The CDR3 region is CASSQRDTPEETQYF. CDR3 DNA: TGTGCCAGCTCACAACGGGACACGCCTGAGGAGACCCAGTACTTC. This rearrangement joins TRBV18 to TRBJ2-5, with D possibly being TRBD1 (6 bases). V was shortened by 4 bases and J by 5 bases, with 17 bases between the two germline ends. There are 15 residues in the CDR3. The germline gives CDR1 KGHSH, CDR2 LQKENI.

V is TRBV29-1 and J is TRBJ2-3, with D possibly being TRBD1 (5 bases). Germline V lookup: CDR1 SQVTM, CDR2 ANQGSEA. The CDR3 has 12 amino acids. The V end was cut by 2 bases, the J end by 4 bases, with 7 bases between. CDR3 in amino acids: CSVERGADTQYF. The CDR3 DNA follows: TGCAGCGTTGAAAGGGGTGCAGATACGCAGTATTTT.

V usage is TRBV7-2 and J usage is TRBJ2-7; a possible D gene is TRBD2 (5 bases). This CDR3 comprises 14 residues. CDR1 and CDR2 from the germline V gene are SGHTA and FQGNSA. CDR3 protein: CASSAGFDTYEQYF. The CDR3 DNA is TGTGCTTCATCGGCGGGCTTCGATACCTACGAGCAGTACTTC.

V usage is TRBV9 and J usage is TRBJ1-2, with 8 bases identical to TRBD1. Looked up from germline, CDR1 is SGDLS and CDR2 is YYNGEE. There are 15 residues in the CDR3. V dropped 4 bases and J dropped 8; count of bases not matched to a gene: 13. CDR3 protein: CASSSRGQGAGGYTF. CDR3 DNA sequence: TGTGCCAGCAGCTCCAGGGGGCAGGGGGCAGGGGGCTACACCTTC.

In this sample, this clone turned up once. The CDR3 DNA sequence: TGTGCCAGCAGCGCTAGGACTAGCGGGCTCACAGATACGCAGTATTTT. Protein product: CASSARTSGLTDTQYF. The rearrangement uses TRBV9 and TRBJ2-3; TRBD2 matches 11 bases. The CDR3 is 16 residues long. V was clipped by 3 bases and J by 2 bases; unmatched bases: 5. Germline CDR1 and CDR2: SGDLS and YYNGEE.